This T cell receptor (beta chain) was sequenced for a study of T cells after yellow fever vaccination. Overall study: Low-cell-number fractions were prepared with SMART-Seq v4 Ultra Low Input.

The CDR3 has 14 residues. Germline V lookup: CDR1 SGHRS, CDR2 YFSETQ. V lost 4 bases to trimming and J lost 4 bases, with 13 bases between them. TCRdb re-analysed the 5' RACE reads in MiXCR, keeping a single row per CDR3 protein. The table shows approximately 550,000 distinct CDR3 sequences, with 13% occurring only once. This clonotype has a handful of counts. This rearrangement joins TRBV5-1 to TRBJ2-3, with a weak D call TRBD1 (6 bases). The TCR comes from a man under 40 who received the YFV17D yellow fever vaccine. Sequences were derived from PBMCs, sampled on the day of the yellow fever booster vaccination. CDR3 amino acids: CASSLQGPADTQYF. DNA for the CDR3: TGCGCCAGCAGCCTACAGGGTCCGGCAGATACGCAGTATTTT.